The 29 T cell receptor beta chains given below trace back to one sample, sequenced in a study of blood T cell repertoires in COVID-19. The method was immunoSEQ multiplex PCR; TCRdb's version includes in-frame clones alone and lacks a portion of them. The data hold 250,000 to 300,000 clones, with over 75% observed a single time. The sample taken for sequencing was peripheral blood. These receptors were taken from a woman in her 70s with COVID-19, enrolled during active disease.

This chain connects TRBV28 to TRBJ1-2; TRBD1 matches 10 bases. J was trimmed by 0 bases and V by 6 bases; bases with no gene match: 10. Looked up from germline, CDR1 is MDHEN and CDR2 is SYDVKM. The CDR3 is made up of 17 amino acids. The CDR3 DNA reads TGTGCCAGCAGAGAAATACTGGGACAGGGGACTAACTATGGCTACACCTTC. Protein: CASREILGQGTNYGYTF.

In the case of this clone: A junction boundary mismatches the germline segment, possibly from a read error. V is TRBV6-5 and J is TRBJ1-5, with 8 bases aligning to TRBD1. Germline CDR1 MNHEY, CDR2 SVGAGI. This CDR3 contains 15 residues. CDR3 protein: CASNYPRGLNQPQHF. The CDR3 nucleotides read TGTGCCAGCAATTACCCCAGGGGGCTGAATCAGCCCCAGCATTTT.

The chain has TRBV24-1 and TRBJ1-5; 9 bases are a match to TRBD1. The CDR3 contains 17 residues. V gave up 5 bases and J gave up 1 base; unmatched junction bases: 8. The germline V gene has CDR1 KGHDR and CDR2 SFDVKD. CDR3 region: CATSGSTGQGSNQPQHF. CDR3 coding DNA: TGTGCCACCAGTGGTTCTACCGGACAGGGGAGCAATCAGCCCCAGCATTTT.

The V gene is TRBV18, the J gene TRBJ1-1; D unclear. V was cut by 3 bases and J by 7 bases, with 9 bases left in between. The CDR3 is made up of 12 amino acids. Germline-derived CDR1 and CDR2 are KGHSH and LQKENI. The CDR3 region is CASSPGEGEAFF. CDR3 DNA sequence: TGTGCCAGCTCACCGGGCGAGGGTGAAGCTTTCTTT.

The chain couples TRBV11-3 to TRBJ1-1, with a tentative D call TRBD1 (5 bases). V shed 7 bases and J shed 0 bases, with 9 bases lying between them. CDR1 is SGHNT, CDR2 YENEEA, per germline. The CDR3 totals 13 residues. The CDR3 DNA sequence: TGTGCCAGCAAGCGGGACGTGAACACTGAAGCTTTCTTT. Residues: CASKRDVNTEAFF.

Comment on this clone: This sample also contains other DNA sequences that code for the same CDR3. The chain couples TRBV5-1 to TRBJ2-5; a weak D match, TRBD2 (5 bases). Germline CDR1 SGHRS, CDR2 YFSETQ. V was shortened by 0 bases and J by 8 bases, with 8 bases between the two germline ends. CDR3 size: 12 residues. CDR3 residues: CASSLDRETQYF. CDR3 bases: TGCGCCAGCAGCTTGGATCGGGAAACCCAGTACTTC.

V usage is TRBV19 and J usage is TRBJ1-5; 12 bases map to TRBD1. This CDR3 is 18 amino acids long. Germline CDR1 and CDR2: LNHDA and SQIVND (reference sequence). J gave up 2 bases and V 5 bases, and 10 bases lay outside the gene matches. The CDR3 DNA follows: TGTGCCAGTAGTGCGGGGACAGGGGGCCGTTGGGGCAATCAGCCCCAGCATTTT. It is translated as CASSAGTGGRWGNQPQHF.

This clone was detected once. The chain links TRBV6-6 to TRBJ1-2, with 10 bases identical to TRBD1. The CDR3 contains 15 residues. The V and J ends lost 7 bases and 8 bases, in that order; junction bases with no gene match: 13. Germline loops: CDR1 MNHNY, CDR2 SVGAGI (reference sequence). The chain's CDR3 is CASTQWDRGWWGYTF. The CDR3, as DNA: TGTGCCAGCACCCAATGGGACAGGGGATGGTGGGGCTACACCTTC.

The table lists this clone with a few counts. The V call is TRBV9, the J call TRBJ1-6, with D maybe TRBD1 (6 bases). CDR3 length: 16 residues. Trimming cost V 3 bases and J 5 bases, with 15 bases left between them. In germline, CDR1 is SGDLS, CDR2 YYNGEE. The DNA for the CDR3 is TGTGCCAGCAGCGCTCAAAGGGGGTACGATAATTCACCCCTCCACTTT. Encoded protein: CASSAQRGYDNSPLHF.

This clone was observed once. The V call is TRBV6-1, the J call TRBJ2-1; TRBD2 agrees at 9 bases. Germline lookup yields CDR1 MNHNS and CDR2 SASEGT. The CDR3 spans 15 residues. Trimming at V came to 1 base and at J to 9 bases, leaving 7 bases not matched to a gene. This CDR3 reads CASSEGGTSFGEQFF. CDR3 coding DNA: TGTGCCAGCAGTGAAGGAGGGACTAGCTTCGGTGAGCAGTTCTTC.

This chain connects TRBV7-8 to TRBJ1-2, with TRBD1 matching over 10 bases. After removal of 5 bases from V and 4 bases from J, the junction contained 7 bases not matched to a gene. Germline values: CDR1 SGHVS, CDR2 FQNEAQ. CDR3 length equals 15 residues. The CDR3: CASSPRTGGSYGYTF. CDR3 bases: TGTGCCAGCAGCCCGAGGACAGGGGGTTCCTATGGCTACACCTTC.

The chain carries TRBV6-2 or TRBV6-3 and TRBJ2-7; D is unresolved. Deletions cut 4 bases from V and 7 bases from J, with 11 bases between. CDR3 length equals 12 residues. Germline loops: CDR1 MNHEY, CDR2 SVGEGT. The CDR3 sequence is CASSSAPGEQYF. The CDR3, as DNA: TGTGCCAGCAGTTCCGCACCGGGTGAGCAGTACTTC.

The chain has TRBV19 and TRBJ2-3; 8 nucleotides line up with TRBD1. Germline CDR1 is LNHDA and CDR2 is SQIVND (reference sequence). The trim removed 7 bases at V and 4 bases at J, leaving 4 bases unmatched. The CDR3 sequence is 13 residues long. The CDR3 reads CASTPGGADTQYF. CDR3 DNA sequence: TGTGCCAGTACCCCAGGGGGCGCAGATACGCAGTATTTT.

Comment on this clone: The same CDR3 can be traced to other DNA sequences in this sample. The gene calls are TRBV10-3 and TRBJ1-6; D remains ambiguous. The CDR3 is made up of 13 amino acids. CDR1 and CDR2 from the germline V gene are ENHRY and SYGVKD. Trimming took off 4 bases at V and 7 bases at J, with 8 bases between the two ends. The CDR3 sequence is CAISGTENSPLHF. DNA of the CDR3: TGTGCCATCAGTGGCACAGAGAATTCACCCCTCCACTTT.

V gene TRBV11-2 combines with J gene TRBJ2-1; D perhaps matches TRBD1 (5 bases). V was pared by 1 base and J by 5 bases, with 15 bases between. The CDR3 spans 16 residues. Germline V lookup: CDR1 SGHAT, CDR2 FQNNGV. The CDR3 is CASSLAPDTGHNEQFF. The DNA of the CDR3 is TGTGCCAGCAGCTTAGCTCCAGACACAGGACACAATGAGCAGTTCTTC.

V is TRBV28 and J is TRBJ1-2; 7 bases line up with TRBD1. The CDR3 is made up of 13 amino acids. V gave up 6 bases and J gave up 4 bases; unmatched junction bases: 5. In germline, CDR1 is MDHEN, CDR2 SYDVKM. CDR3 sequence: CASSPGQIYGYTF. CDR3 bases: TGTGCCAGCAGCCCGGGACAGATCTATGGCTACACCTTC.

The gene calls are TRBV28 and TRBJ1-2; D may be TRBD1 (5 bases). CDR3 size: 12 residues. With 3 bases removed from V and 8 bases from J, the gap between germline ends came to 10 bases. Germline CDR1 is MDHEN and CDR2 is SYDVKM. The CDR3 coding sequence is TGTGCCAGCAGTTTGCAGGGCGGAGGCTACACCTTC. Translation: CASSLQGGGYTF.

The V and J genes are TRBV29-1 and TRBJ2-5, with D perhaps TRBD1 (6 bases). CDR3 length: 16 residues. The V end was cut by 1 base, the J end by 9 bases, with 24 bases between. CDR1 and CDR2 (germline): SQVTM, ANQGSEA. The DNA of the CDR3 is TGCAGCGTTGAAGCTTCCGGAGGCAGGGGAAAAAATCCCCAGTACTTC. Translated: CSVEASGGRGKNPQYF. Full variable domain (rest looked up from reference TRBV29-1 and TRBJ2-5): SAVISQKPSRDICQRGTSLTIQCQVDSQVTMMFWYRQQPGQSLTLIATANQGSEATYESGFVIDKFPISRPNLTFSTLTVSNMSPEDSSIYLCSVEASGGRGKNPQYFGPGTRLLVL.

V and J are TRBV10-3 and TRBJ2-3; TRBD2 agrees at 8 bases. The V segment lost 4 bases and the J segment 4 bases; nucleotides outside the gene matches: 4. Per the germline V gene, CDR1 is ENHRY and CDR2 is SYGVKD. The CDR3 covers 14 residues. CDR3 sequence (DNA): TGTGCCATCAGTGCACTAGCGGAGGCAGATACGCAGTATTTT. It specifies CAISALAEADTQYF.

This chain joins TRBV7-2 and TRBJ1-3; D is unresolved. Between the trimmed V and J ends, which lost 3 bases and 2 bases, there was a span of 5 bases. This CDR3 is built from 13 residues. Germline V gene data show CDR1 as SGHTA and CDR2 as FQGNSA. The CDR3 coding sequence is TGTGCCAGCAGCTTTGGAGCTGGAAACACCATATATTTT. Protein sequence: CASSFGAGNTIYF. Filled out from reference TRBV7-2 and TRBJ1-3, the complete variable domain reads GAGVSQSPSNKVTEKGKDVELRCDPISGHTALYWYRQSLGQGLEFLIYFQGNSAPDKSGLPSDRFSAERTGGSVSTLTIQRTQQEDSAVYLCASSFGAGNTIYFGEGSWLTVV.

The chain employs TRBV30 and TRBJ2-2; perhaps TRBD2 as D (5 bases). The CDR3 totals 15 residues. The V end lost 0 bases, the J end lost 4 bases, and 12 bases lay between the germline ends. The germline V gene encodes CDR1 GTSNPN and CDR2 SVGIG (reference sequence). CDR3 sequence (DNA): TGTGCCTGGAGTGTATCCACCCGGGGCACCGGGGAGCTGTTTTTT. Protein product: CAWSVSTRGTGELFF. Full variable domain (outside the CDR3, taken from reference TRBV30 and TRBJ2-2): SQTIHQWPATLVQPVGSPLSLECTVEGTSNPNLYWYRQAAGRGLQLLFYSVGIGQISSEVPQNLSASRPQDRQFILSSKKLLLSDSGFYLCAWSVSTRGTGELFFGEGSRLTVL.

The count of this clone is one. V gene TRBV24-1 combines with J gene TRBJ2-2, with D unresolved. There are 13 residues in the CDR3. Per germline, CDR1 KGHDR and CDR2 SFDVKD. With 4 bases removed from V and 1 base from J, the gap between germline ends came to 3 bases. This CDR3 is CATSDQNTGELFF. The CDR3 region has the DNA TGTGCCACCAGTGACCAGAACACCGGGGAGCTGTTTTTT.

The chain recombines TRBV6-2 or TRBV6-3 with TRBJ2-1, with 8 bases fitting TRBD2. The V gene end was trimmed by 2 bases and the J gene end by 8 bases; junction bases not matched to a gene: 11. CDR1 MNHEY and CDR2 SVGEGT come from the germline V gene. CDR3 length: 16 residues. The CDR3, as DNA: TGTGCCAGCAGTTACGTCCGGGGCGGGAGGAGTGATGAGCAGTTCTTC. Its translation: CASSYVRGGRSDEQFF.

The chain recombines TRBV7-3 with TRBJ2-5; 7 bases align to TRBD1. Losses at the gene ends were 4 bases for V and 4 bases for J; bases not matched to a gene: 9. Germline V gives CDR1 SGHTA, CDR2 FQGTGA. CDR3 length: 15 residues. Here the CDR3 reads CASSSLDYRGETQYF. The CDR3, as DNA: TGTGCCAGCAGCTCCCTCGACTACAGGGGAGAGACCCAGTACTTC. Complete variable domain (other parts from reference TRBV7-3 and TRBJ2-5): GAGVSQTPSNKVTEKGKYVELRCDPISGHTALYWYRQSLGQGPEFLIYFQGTGAADDSGLPNDRFFAVRPEGSVSTLKIQRTERGDSAVYLCASSSLDYRGETQYFGPGTRLLVL.

The chain carries TRBV29-1 and TRBJ2-1, with D possibly being TRBD2 (5 bases). The germline gives CDR1 SQVTM, CDR2 ANQGSEA. The V end was cut by 6 bases, the J end by 2 bases, with 11 bases between. The CDR3 spans 13 residues. The CDR3 reads CSVRLAPYNEQFF. The CDR3 coding sequence is TGCAGCGTGAGGCTAGCTCCCTACAATGAGCAGTTCTTC.

This chain uses TRBV19 with TRBJ1-5, with D perhaps matching TRBD1 (6 bases). CDR1 is LNHDA, CDR2 SQIVND, per germline (reference sequence). V gave up 1 base and J gave up 6 bases, with 13 bases separating them. CDR3 size: 15 residues. CDR3: CASSIVGGEGQPQHF. CDR3 nucleotides: TGTGCCAGTAGTATAGTAGGGGGGGAAGGTCAGCCCCAGCATTTT.

The chain joins TRBV3-1 (or the pseudogene TRBV3-2) to TRBJ1-3; D is perhaps TRBD1 (5 bases). Trimming removed 4 bases at V and 0 bases at J, with 13 bases between. The CDR3 extends over 16 amino acids. Per germline, CDR1 LGHDT and CDR2 YNNKEL (reference sequence). The DNA for the CDR3 is TGTGCCAGCAGCCCCCTCTTCACAGGCTCTGGAAACACCATATATTTT. This codes for CASSPLFTGSGNTIYF.

The J gene is TRBJ2-7, the V gene TRBV6-1; tentative D call: TRBD2 (5 bases). Trimming took 1 base from V and 2 from J, leaving 6 bases between them. Looked up from germline, CDR1 is MNHNS and CDR2 is SASEGT. The CDR3 sequence is 13 residues long. The CDR3 coding sequence is TGTGCCAGCAGTGAAGGGAGGCCCTACGAGCAGTACTTC. Its translation is CASSEGRPYEQYF.

This chain connects TRBV19 to TRBJ1-2; 7 nucleotides align to TRBD1. The germline CDR1 and CDR2 sequences are LNHDA and SQIVND (reference sequence). With 3 bases clipped from V and 0 bases from J, the junction kept 4 bases outside the gene matches. This CDR3 is 15 amino acids long. The CDR3 region is CASSIGQETNYGYTF. Written as DNA, the CDR3 is TGTGCCAGTAGTATCGGACAGGAAACTAACTATGGCTACACCTTC.